These T cell receptor beta chains were read from a single sample in a study of post-analysis software for immune sequencing data. One entry per CDR3 protein results from TCRdb running MiXCR on the PCR reads. The sample holds roughly 400,000 distinct CDR3 sequences, approximately 39% seen once. Sequenced: blood. The receptors were sampled from a girl aged 2 to 10 with multiple sclerosis. The CDR3 runs from the conserved cysteine through the conserved F or W. The D gene is left open where the match is weak. Not every row has a clone size; where given, it reads once, few, many or a size class.

cdr3_nt cdr3_aa v_call d_call j_call clone_size
TGTGCCAGCTTAATCGGGACAGGGGGCGAGCAGTACTTC CASLIGTGGEQYF TRBV28 TRBD1 TRBJ2-7 once
TGTGCCAGCAGCCCCTCTCTTCCCTTTCAGGCGGAAAAACTGTTTTTT CASSPSLPFQAEKLFF TRBV7-6 - TRBJ1-4 -
TGTGCCAGCAGCATTCGACCCATCTGGGCCAACGTCCTGACTTTC CASSIRPIWANVLTF TRBV21-1 - TRBJ2-6 few
TGTGCCAGCAGCTGGGTTTTGTTAGGAGAAGAGACCCAGTACTTC CASSWVLLGEETQYF TRBV7-8 - TRBJ2-5 -
TGTGCCAGCAGTCCATCACTAGCCCGTGAGCAGTTCTTC CASSPSLAREQFF TRBV6-2/TRBV6-3 - TRBJ2-1 -
TGCAGTGCTTCGGACAGGAGCTCCTATAATTCACCCCTCCACTTT CSASDRSSYNSPLHF TRBV20-1 TRBD1 TRBJ1-6 few
TGCGCCAGCAGCTTGGGGGACAGTCACAATGAGCAGTTCTTC CASSLGDSHNEQFF TRBV5-1 TRBD1 TRBJ2-1 few
TGTGCCAGCAGTTTACGACAGGGGGCGGCTGGGGCCAACGTCCTGACTTTC CASSLRQGAAGANVLTF TRBV28 TRBD1 TRBJ2-6 -
TGTGCCAGCAGCCAGAGTGGGAAGCCGGGAGAGCAGTTCTTC CASSQSGKPGEQFF TRBV3-1 - TRBJ2-1 -
TGTGCCAGCGACACACAGGGGGCTGGGGAGACCCAGTACTTC CASDTQGAGETQYF TRBV2 TRBD1 TRBJ2-5 -
TGTGCCAGCAGATATTCAGGGATGTACGAGCAGTACTTC CASRYSGMYEQYF TRBV12-3/TRBV12-4 - TRBJ2-7 few
TGTGCCAGCAGCCAACAGGGCGGAGGGTACAATGAGCAGTTCTTC CASSQQGGGYNEQFF TRBV3-1 - TRBJ2-1 few
TGTGCCACCAGCAGCCACCCTAGCGGAAGCTCCTACGAGCAGTACTTC CATSSHPSGSSYEQYF TRBV15 TRBD2 TRBJ2-7 few
TGCGCCAGCAGCGACAGAGGCAATGAGCAGTTCTTC CASSDRGNEQFF TRBV4-1 - TRBJ2-1 -
TGTGCCATTCCCCCGGTTTTGAGAGCTGGGGCCAACGTCCTGACTTTC CAIPPVLRAGANVLTF TRBV25-1 - TRBJ2-6 -
TGTGCCAGCAGTTTAAACGGGGGGCGGCAGCCCCAGCATTTT CASSLNGGRQPQHF TRBV28 - TRBJ1-5 once
TGTGCCAGCGGCTTATCCACTAGCGGGGAGACCCAGTACTTC CASGLSTSGETQYF TRBV7-3 TRBD2 TRBJ2-5 -
TGTGCCATCAGCGACAGGACAGGGAGCGTCTTAAACTATGGCTACACCTTC CAISDRTGSVLNYGYTF TRBV10-3 TRBD1 TRBJ1-2 -
TGTGCCAGCAGCTTAGGACCGGGAAATTCACCCCTCCACTTT CASSLGPGNSPLHF TRBV7-8 - TRBJ1-6 few
TGTGCCAGCAGTCGGGCGACTAGCGGGGTCGCCTACGAGCAGTACTTC CASSRATSGVAYEQYF TRBV6-6 TRBD2 TRBJ2-7 few
TGTGCCGGCAGCTTACCCCGTATCACAGATACGCAGTATTTT CAGSLPRITDTQYF TRBV7-9 - TRBJ2-3 -
TGCGCCAGCAGTTTTAGAGGGACAGGGAACGACTACACCTTC CASSFRGTGNDYTF TRBV5-1 TRBD1 TRBJ1-2 -
TGTGCCAGCAGTGAATCGCGAGGAGAGACCCAGTACTTC CASSESRGETQYF TRBV2 - TRBJ2-5 -
TGCGCCAGCAGCTTTTACCGGGGTCAGGGCACCGGGGAGCTGTTTTTT CASSFYRGQGTGELFF TRBV4-1 - TRBJ2-2 -
TGCGCCAGCAGCCCCACGAACCTCCCAGGGAGGGCTTTCTACGAGCAGTACTTC CASSPTNLPGRAFYEQYF TRBV5-1 TRBD2 TRBJ2-7 -
TGTGCCAGCAGCGTAGCTACTAGCGGCTACGAGCAGTACTTC CASSVATSGYEQYF TRBV9 TRBD2 TRBJ2-7 few
TGTGCCAGCAGTTTGGAGGCGAGCACAGATACGCAGTATTTT CASSLEASTDTQYF TRBV12-3/TRBV12-4 - TRBJ2-3 -
TGTGCCAGCAGCTTAGTGCTTAAGGGGGCAAATGAAAAACTGTTTTTT CASSLVLKGANEKLFF TRBV7-2 TRBD1 TRBJ1-4 -
TGCGCCAGCAGCTTGACGGGAGTATGGGGGCAGTACTTC CASSLTGVWGQYF TRBV5-1 - TRBJ2-5 -
TGTGCCAGCAGCTTAGATCCTAGCGCACAAGAGACCCAGTACTTC CASSLDPSAQETQYF TRBV7-2 - TRBJ2-5 few
TGTGCCAGCACCTTGCTAGGGACAACCGGTTCACCCCTCCACTTT CASTLLGTTGSPLHF TRBV6-5 - TRBJ1-6 many
TGCGCCAGCAGCCAGAATAGCCTATGGGCTGTGAGCTCCTACGAGCAGTACTTC CASSQNSLWAVSSYEQYF TRBV4-3 - TRBJ2-7 -
TGTGCCAGCAGCCAAGACTTAGCGGGGGACAACTACGAGCAGTACTTC CASSQDLAGDNYEQYF TRBV4-2 TRBD2 TRBJ2-7 few
TGTGCCAGCAGTTTACAGGACAGGGGTCAAAAACTGTTTTTT CASSLQDRGQKLFF TRBV27 TRBD1 TRBJ1-4 -
TGCAGTGCTAGACGGGCTGGGAATTCACCCCTCCACTTT CSARRAGNSPLHF TRBV20-1 - TRBJ1-6 few
TGCAGCGTTGAAATTGGGGCTTTGGATGAGCAGTTCTTC CSVEIGALDEQFF TRBV29-1 - TRBJ2-1 few
TGTGCCAGCAGCCAAGAGGAAGCGAATTTTCGTGGTGAGCAGTTCTTC CASSQEEANFRGEQFF TRBV3-1 - TRBJ2-1 -
TGCGCCAGCAGCCAAGAGGCTCCCCCAAGACGGCAGTTCTTC CASSQEAPPRRQFF TRBV4-1 - TRBJ2-1 -
TGTGCCAGCACCCCGGGAGGGTATAGCACAGATACGCAGTATTTT CASTPGGYSTDTQYF TRBV5-8 TRBD2 TRBJ2-3 few
TGCAGTGCTAGAGGAAAGGGGGAAATAAGGGGCCCATCCTACGAGCAGTACTTC CSARGKGEIRGPSYEQYF TRBV20-1 - TRBJ2-7 once
TGTGCCATCGGGGTTACAGATACGCAGTATTTT CAIGVTDTQYF TRBV10-3 - TRBJ2-3 -
TGTGCCAGCAGTGAATCAACGGCCTCTTATTCACCCCTCCACTTT CASSESTASYSPLHF TRBV25-1 - TRBJ1-6 few
TGTGCCAGCAGTGAAAGTAATACCCAGCCCCAGCATTTT CASSESNTQPQHF TRBV25-1 - TRBJ1-5 -
TGCGCCAGCAGTGGCCTACTACACGCGAACACCGGGGAGCTGTTTTTT CASSGLLHANTGELFF TRBV10-2 - TRBJ2-2 once
TGTGCCAGCAGCCCTTTGGGACATAACACCTACGAGCAGTACTTC CASSPLGHNTYEQYF TRBV9 - TRBJ2-7 -
TGCGCCAGCAGCTTGCAGGGTAGGGCTTCCTACAATGAGCAGTTCTTC CASSLQGRASYNEQFF TRBV5-1 - TRBJ2-1 once
TGTGCCAGCAGCTCCGATTCGACAGGGGAGGGAGAAAAACTGTTTTTT CASSSDSTGEGEKLFF TRBV7-9 TRBD1 TRBJ1-4 -
TGTGCCAGCAGTTCACCCGGGGCCGCGGCGGTGAACACTGAAGCTTTCTTT CASSSPGAAAVNTEAFF TRBV6-2/TRBV6-3 - TRBJ1-1 once
TGTGCCAGCAGCCAAGCGGGCAGCTCCTACGAGCAGTACTTC CASSQAGSSYEQYF TRBV3-1 - TRBJ2-7 -
TGTGCCAGCAGCTCTGCCGGGCCGGTTTATGGCTACACCTTC CASSSAGPVYGYTF TRBV28 - TRBJ1-2 -
TGCAGTGCTAGAATACTAGTGCGGTACAAAGCCGCCGAGTACTTC CSARILVRYKAAEYF TRBV20-1 - TRBJ2-5 -
TGCAGTGCTAGACCCACAGGGACAATTGGAGAGACCCAGTACTTC CSARPTGTIGETQYF TRBV20-1 - TRBJ2-5 -
TGTGCCAGCAGCTTAGGGGGGGCGCATCGTTTAGCCGGGGAGCTGTTTTTT CASSLGGAHRLAGELFF TRBV7-2 - TRBJ2-2 -
TGCAGCGTTGTTGGAGAGAGTAGCTCCTACAATGAGCAGTTCTTC CSVVGESSSYNEQFF TRBV29-1 - TRBJ2-1 -
TGTGCCAGCAGAGACTCCCGGGACGTTGGGAAAGAGACCCAGTACTTC CASRDSRDVGKETQYF TRBV28 - TRBJ2-5 -
TGTGCTAGTGGTTTGCCCCACCTGGGCACTGAAGCTTTCTTT CASGLPHLGTEAFF TRBV12-5 - TRBJ1-1 few
TGTGCCAGCAGTGAACGTCGGTTGCGCGACACGGATACGCAGTATTTT CASSERRLRDTDTQYF TRBV6-1 - TRBJ2-3 -
TGTGCCATCAGTGAGTCGGACCGATTAAACTATGGCTACACCTTC CAISESDRLNYGYTF TRBV10-3 - TRBJ1-2 -
TGTGCCAGCAGCCCGGAGGGGGGGGCTGAAGCTTTCTTT CASSPEGGAEAFF TRBV7-9 - TRBJ1-1 -